This T cell receptor (beta chain) was observed in a study of blood T cells in healthy people across ages. Per sample, extraction of total RNA gave at least 5.5 micrograms in every case. The CDR3 has 16 amino acids. Trimming stripped 2 bases from V and 8 bases from J, with 16 bases between. Germline CDR1 reads SGHVS; CDR2 reads FQNEAQ. The authors ran a second PCR of 7 to 11 cycles using a sample-barcoded 5' primer and a J-beta primer mix. Every cDNA was tagged by a template-switch adaptor with 12 random nucleotides. Per sample, CDR3-containing paired-end reads numbered at least 3 million. A single record per CDR3 protein comes from TCRdb applying MiXCR to the 5' RACE reads. Seen here are 800,000 or so distinct CDR3 sequences, roughly 60% observed once, and the top ten hold 28%.

The rearrangement links TRBV7-8 to TRBJ1-6; D unclear. Sequenced material: blood. The clonotype comes from a man aged 30-40 years in good health. The CDR3 spells CASSLMTTVDYSPLHF. The CDR3 DNA sequence: TGTGCCAGCAGCTTAATGACGACGGTGGATTATTCACCCCTCCACTTT.